The clone carrying this T cell receptor beta chain was recorded many times. What it recognizes is unknown. Amplification targeted TCR beta CDR3 regions from RNA transcripts. Using the HTBI primer set, a first-round RT-PCR was run on the TCR CDR3. TCRdb processed the multiplex PCR reads anew with MiXCR; each CDR3 protein has one entry. The sample lists more than 150,000 distinct CDR3 sequences; over 15% were seen once. Trimming shortened V by 4 bases and J by 4 bases, and 11 bases separated the two germline ends. The CDR3 is 14 amino acids. CDR1 and CDR2 from the germline V gene are SGHTA and FQGTGA. The data are from a study of T cells in Graves' hyperthyroidism and ophthalmopathy. The wider study: Peripheral blood was acquired at first diagnosis, ahead of any therapy whatsoever. General study points: Also found in blood were most expanded thyroid clonotypes above 0.001.

Stability of Graves' hyperthyroidism was defined as absent ophthalmopathy progression within 18 months. The V gene is TRBV7-3, the J gene TRBJ2-1; no clear D gene. The TCR comes from a woman in her fifties or sixties with Graves' hyperthyroidism. Sequenced input: blood. CDR3 sequence reads: CASSSLDRYNEQFF. The CDR3 coding sequence is TGTGCCAGCAGCTCGCTGGACCGTTACAATGAGCAGTTCTTC.